Listed below are T cell receptor beta chains from one sample, sequenced in a study of blood T cells in healthy people across ages. TCRdb reanalysed the 5' RACE reads using MiXCR and keeps one entry per CDR3 protein. The table records 1.5 million to 2 million distinct CDR3 sequences, 28% of them present only once. The sequenced material came from blood. These receptors all come from a woman aged 25-40 years in good health. The CDR3 runs from the conserved cysteine through the conserved F or W. The D gene is left open where the match is weak. Clone size is not always given. Where it is, it says once, few, many or a class for expanded clones.

V,J,D,size,DNA,CDR3
TRBV12-3/TRBV12-4,TRBJ2-1,.,few,TGTGCCAGCTACCTGGCACATGAGCAGTTCTTC,CASYLAHEQFF
TRBV12-3/TRBV12-4,TRBJ2-1,TRBD2,.,TGTGCCACCAGGACTAGCGGGAGTGGTAATGAGCAGTTCTTC,CATRTSGSGNEQFF
TRBV7-3,TRBJ1-6,.,.,TGTGCCAGCAGCCCGCAGGGACATGTGAATTCACCCCTCCACTTT,CASSPQGHVNSPLHF
TRBV7-2,TRBJ1-2,.,few,TGTGCCAGCAGCTTATTCCCCCAGAAACGCGACTACACCTTC,CASSLFPQKRDYTF
TRBV9,TRBJ2-5,.,.,TGTGCCGGCAGCGTAGGGGGGCAAGAGACCCAGTACTTC,CAGSVGGQETQYF
TRBV20-1,TRBJ2-3,.,once,TGCAGTGCGATACAGCGGAGGGGTGCAGATACGCAGTATTTT,CSAIQRRGADTQYF
TRBV2,TRBJ2-1,.,.,TGTGCCAGCAATAGAGCCTACAATGAGCAGTTCTTC,CASNRAYNEQFF
TRBV27,TRBJ1-1,.,few,TGTGCCAGCAGTGAAACGACAGGTGGGCACACTGAAGCTTTCTTT,CASSETTGGHTEAFF
TRBV5-5,TRBJ2-1,.,.,TGTGCCAGCAGCCCTGGGGCAGGGGCCTACAATGAGCGGTTCTTC,CASSPGAGAYNERFF
TRBV7-2,TRBJ2-1,TRBD2,few,TGTGCCAGCAGCCTAGGGGAGGGCGGGTACAATGAGCAGTTCTTC,CASSLGEGGYNEQFF
TRBV6-7,TRBJ2-1,TRBD2,few,TGTGCCAGCAGTTACGGGGCGGGGGGCCTCTCCTACAATGAGCAGTTCTTC,CASSYGAGGLSYNEQFF
TRBV12-3/TRBV12-4,TRBJ2-3,TRBD1,.,TGTGCCAGCAGTTTAGGATCAAGGACAGGGGTACCAGATACGCAGGATTTT,CASSLGSRTGVPDTQDF
TRBV6-2/TRBV6-3,TRBJ1-2,TRBD1,.,TGTGCCAGCACCTACCGGACAGGGGGAAACTATGGCTACACCTTC,CASTYRTGGNYGYTF
TRBV7-2,TRBJ2-5,.,many,TGTGCCAGCAGCTCGCCGCCAAAAGAGACCCAGTACTTC,CASSSPPKETQYF
TRBV20-1,TRBJ2-1,.,few,TGCAGTGCTACTGGCAGGGGAAGGAATGAGCAGTTCTTC,CSATGRGRNEQFF
TRBV5-1,TRBJ2-7,.,many,TGTGCCAGCAGCCCGACAGGAAACTACGAGCAGTACTTC,CASSPTGNYEQYF
TRBV10-1,TRBJ2-1,TRBD2,once,TGCGCCAGCAGTTGGCGGGAGGGCGATGAGCAGTTCTTC,CASSWREGDEQFF
TRBV19,TRBJ2-1,.,.,TGTGCCAGTAGTACGTCCGGAGGTAGCGGTTTAAGGAACAATGAGCAGTTCTTC,CASSTSGGSGLRNNEQFF
TRBV20-1,TRBJ2-1,.,.,TGCAGTGCTAGAGATACTAGTGAGTACAATGAGCAGTTCTTC,CSARDTSEYNEQFF
TRBV10-3,TRBJ2-3,.,.,TGTGCCATCGGGATCGAGGCAGATACGCAGTATTTT,CAIGIEADTQYF
TRBV28,TRBJ2-1,.,.,TGTGCCAGCAGTTCGGGGGGCCCCTGCGGTGAGCAGTTCTTC,CASSSGGPCGEQFF
TRBV7-2,TRBJ2-7,TRBD2,many,TGTGCCAGCAGCGCTACTAGCGGGGGACTCTACGAGCAGTACTTC,CASSATSGGLYEQYF
TRBV24-1,TRBJ2-5,.,.,TGTGCCACCAGTGATTTCGAAGAGGTCCAAGAGACCCAGTACTTC,CATSDFEEVQETQYF
TRBV9,TRBJ1-2,.,few,TGTGCCAGCAGCCCCACGGGAAGCGGGCGGTACTATGGCTACACCTTC,CASSPTGSGRYYGYTF
TRBV7-8,TRBJ1-2,.,few,TGTGCCAGCAGCCGCCCCCGCCCGGGCTACACCTTC,CASSRPRPGYTF
TRBV7-2,TRBJ2-4,TRBD1,.,TGTGCCAGCAGCTGGGGGGGACAGGGCATGGGGGAGCAGTACTTC,CASSWGGQGMGEQYF
TRBV20-1,TRBJ2-5,TRBD1,many,TGCAGTGCTAGAACTCCCCCGACAGGGTTGAAGCGAGAGACCCAGTACTTC,CSARTPPTGLKRETQYF
TRBV27,TRBJ2-1,.,many,TGTGCCAGCAGTTTAGAACAGGGCTATGAGCAGTTCTTC,CASSLEQGYEQFF
TRBV20-1,TRBJ1-5,.,.,TGCAGTGCCCAGAACGGACCCTCCGGCAATCAGCCCCAGCATTTT,CSAQNGPSGNQPQHF
TRBV6-2/TRBV6-3,TRBJ2-1,.,many,TGTGCCAGCGCCGGGAGTACCTACAATGAGCAGTTCTTC,CASAGSTYNEQFF
TRBV9,TRBJ2-7,TRBD2,many,TGTGCCAGCAGCCCCGGGACTAGCGGATACGAGCAGTACTTC,CASSPGTSGYEQYF
TRBV12-3/TRBV12-4,TRBJ2-7,TRBD2,.,TGTGCCAGCAGCCCGACTAGCAGATACTACGAGCAGTACTTC,CASSPTSRYYEQYF
TRBV28,TRBJ2-1,TRBD2,many,TGTGCCAGCAGCCCTACCCCAGGCGGGGGAGACAATGAGCAGTTCTTC,CASSPTPGGGDNEQFF
TRBV12-3/TRBV12-4,TRBJ2-3,TRBD1,.,TGTGCCAGCAGTTTAACGGGACAGGGTGCAGATACGCAGTATTTT,CASSLTGQGADTQYF
TRBV29-1,TRBJ2-7,.,few,TGCAGCGTTGAAAAAACAGGATACGAGCAGTACTTC,CSVEKTGYEQYF
TRBV2,TRBJ2-4,TRBD1,.,TGTGCCAGCAGTGAAGCAGGGGACAGGAGCAAAAACATTCAGTACTTC,CASSEAGDRSKNIQYF